A selection of T cell receptor beta chains follows, all from one sample in a study of blood T cells in healthy people across ages. TCRdb passed the 5' RACE reads through MiXCR, listing each CDR3 protein once. The table includes over a million distinct CDR3 sequences, 40% to 50% detected once. Input material: blood. These receptors all stem from a woman aged 60-75 years in good health. Each CDR3 is given with its conserved first and last residue. Each record gives: V gene, clone size, J gene, D gene, CDR3 DNA, CDR3 protein. A D gene is named only where the DNA matches it firmly. Size values are once, few and many counts, or a class for expanded clones, and some rows have none.

>TRBV20-1|NA|TRBJ1-5|NA
TGCAGTGCTAGAGGTGAGAGTAGCAATCAGCCCCAGCATTTT
CSARGESSNQPQHF
>TRBV24-1|NA|TRBJ2-7|NA
TGTGCCACCAGTGGTCGGGCCGGTCCCTACGAGCAGTACTTC
CATSGRAGPYEQYF
>TRBV10-3|few|TRBJ2-5|TRBD1
TGTGCCATCAGAACGGACAGGGCCGGCCCTGAGACCCAGTACTTC
CAIRTDRAGPETQYF
>TRBV6-5|NA|TRBJ2-1|TRBD2
TGTGCCAGCAGTTACTCATTGCAGCGGGGAAGCTCCTACAATGAGCAGTTCTTC
CASSYSLQRGSSYNEQFF
>TRBV29-1|NA|TRBJ2-6|NA
TGCAGCGTTGCCGGGGAGTCTGGGGCCAACGTCCTGACTTTC
CSVAGESGANVLTF
>TRBV9|once|TRBJ2-7|NA
TGTGCCAGCGCCTCGGGGCCAGACCTCTACGAGCAGTACTTC
CASASGPDLYEQYF
>TRBV6-1|few|TRBJ1-2|NA
TGTGCCAGCAGGGACAACCGGTGGGGCTACACCTTC
CASRDNRWGYTF
>TRBV29-1|many|TRBJ2-6|NA
TGCAGCGTTCAGAGCTCTGGGGCCAACGTCCTGACTTTC
CSVQSSGANVLTF
>TRBV20-1|NA|TRBJ2-7|NA
TGCAGTGCTCCAAGGGCTCCCGAGCAGTACTTC
CSAPRAPEQYF
>TRBV20-1|NA|TRBJ2-3|TRBD2
TGCAGTGCTAGAGCCGGGGCTAGCGGGAGCACAGATACGCAGTATTTT
CSARAGASGSTDTQYF
>TRBV20-1|few|TRBJ2-7|TRBD2
TGCAGTGCCGTAGAGGGACTAGCGGGAGGCGAGCAGTACTTC
CSAVEGLAGGEQYF
>TRBV27|NA|TRBJ1-2|TRBD1
TGTGCCAGCACTACAGGGGGCAACTATGGCTACACCTTC
CASTTGGNYGYTF
>TRBV4-2|NA|TRBJ2-3|TRBD1
TGTGCCAGCAGCCAAGATGAAGCCGGGACAGGGGCAGATACGCAGTATTTT
CASSQDEAGTGADTQYF
>TRBV3-1|NA|TRBJ2-1|NA
TGTGCCAGCAGCCAAGATACACAGGGTTTGGGGGCCTACAATGAGCAGTTCTTC
CASSQDTQGLGAYNEQFF
>TRBV7-3|NA|TRBJ2-1|NA
TGTGCCAGCAGCTCTGGGTCGGATGAGCAGTTCTTC
CASSSGSDEQFF
>TRBV12-3/TRBV12-4|NA|TRBJ2-7|TRBD2
TGTGCCAGCAGTAGACAAACTAGCGGGAAGCACAATGAGCAGTACTTC
CASSRQTSGKHNEQYF
>TRBV27|few|TRBJ1-5|NA
TGTGCCAGCGGGAACGACAGGAATCAGCCCCAGCATTTT
CASGNDRNQPQHF
>TRBV18|few|TRBJ2-4|NA
TGTGCCAGCTCACCGGCCGGGAGTTCGGCCAAAAACATTCAGTACTTC
CASSPAGSSAKNIQYF
>TRBV10-3|many|TRBJ2-3|TRBD2
TGTGCCATCAGCCCGGGACTAGCGGGGGGCAGAATTGCGCAGTATTTT
CAISPGLAGGRIAQYF
>TRBV5-1|many|TRBJ2-1|TRBD2
TGCGCCAGCAGCCCCGCGACTAGCGGGAGAGCCTTGGGTGAGCAGTTCTTC
CASSPATSGRALGEQFF
>TRBV2|NA|TRBJ2-1|NA
TGTGCCAGCAATCTTTTTGGGGCGTACAATGAGCAGTTCTTC
CASNLFGAYNEQFF
>TRBV5-1|NA|TRBJ2-1|TRBD1
TGCGCCAGCAGCCCAGGGGGCCCGAGTGAGCAGTTCTTC
CASSPGGPSEQFF
>TRBV20-1|few|TRBJ2-1|NA
TGCAGTGCTATTTATTCGGCAGCCTACTACAATGAGCAGTTCTTC
CSAIYSAAYYNEQFF
>TRBV6-5|once|TRBJ2-7|TRBD1
TGTGCCAGCAGCGCTCCGACAGGGGTCTACGAGCAGTACTTC
CASSAPTGVYEQYF
>TRBV7-9|few|TRBJ2-1|NA
TGTGCCAGCAGCAAAGACTGGAGCTCCTACAATGAGCAGTTCTTC
CASSKDWSSYNEQFF
>TRBV7-6|NA|TRBJ1-1|NA
TGTGCCAGCAGTTCTTCAGCCAACACTGAAGCTTTCTTT
CASSSSANTEAFF